One and the same sample provided the 8 T cell receptor beta chains below, sequenced in a study of blood T cell repertoires in COVID-19. Sequencing used immunoSEQ multiplex PCR; TCRdb keeps in-frame clones, though not all of them. The sample consists of 200,000 to 300,000 clones, about 90% of them appearing once. What was sequenced was peripheral blood. Receptors were obtained from a woman between 40 and 55 years old who had recovered from COVID-19.

V and J are TRBV12-5 and TRBJ2-7; 9 positions match TRBD1. The trim removed 1 base at V and 5 bases at J, leaving 9 bases unmatched. The CDR3 extends over 16 amino acids. Germline lookup yields CDR1 LGHNT and CDR2 FRNRAP. The CDR3 nucleotides read TGTGCTAGTGGTTTGGCCAGACAGGGGGGAACCCACGAGCAGTACTTC. It translates to CASGLARQGGTHEQYF.

The chain uses TRBV13 and TRBJ2-5; 9 bases are shared with TRBD2. Per the germline V gene, CDR1 is PRHDT and CDR2 is FYEKMQ (reference sequence). With 3 bases clipped from V and 1 base from J, the junction kept 6 bases outside the gene matches. The CDR3 is 16 residues long. The CDR3, as DNA: TGTGCCAGCAGCTTTAGCCAGCGGGGGGTCCAAGAGACCCAGTACTTC. Amino acid sequence: CASSFSQRGVQETQYF.

The chain uses TRBV7-2 and TRBJ2-2; D is unresolved. Trimming cost V 3 bases and J 7 bases, with 3 bases left between them. Germline V lookup: CDR1 SGHTA, CDR2 FQGNSA. The CDR3 spans 11 residues. The chain's CDR3 is CASSFGGELFF. In DNA form, the CDR3 reads TGTGCCAGCAGCTTCGGCGGGGAGCTGTTTTTT.

The V and J genes are TRBV2 and TRBJ1-5, with D tentatively TRBD1 (5 bases). V was cut by 3 bases and J by 5 bases, with 14 bases left in between. Germline assignment: CDR1 SNHLY and CDR2 FYNNEI. The CDR3 loop spans 15 amino acids. CDR3 loop: CASSDLAREDQPQHF. The CDR3 DNA follows: TGTGCCAGCAGTGATTTGGCCAGGGAAGATCAGCCCCAGCATTTT.

This chain links TRBV5-5 with TRBJ2-5, with TRBD2 matching 13 bases. The germline V gene has CDR1 SGHKS and CDR2 YYEKEE (reference sequence). The CDR3 extends over 17 amino acids. Losses at the gene ends were 5 bases for V and 5 bases for J; bases not matched to a gene: 12. CDR3 loop: CASRPTSGGTPPETQYF. The CDR3 nucleotides are TGTGCCAGCAGACCGACTAGCGGGGGGACCCCCCCGGAGACCCAGTACTTC.

The chain uses TRBV2 and TRBJ2-7; TRBD1 is a possible D gene (6 bases). This CDR3 has 15 residues. Germline V gene lookup returns CDR1 SNHLY and CDR2 FYNNEI. The V gene lost 3 bases and the J gene lost 4 bases, with 16 bases spanning the gap. CDR3 sequence: CASSEGTGTLYEQYF. The CDR3 region has the DNA TGTGCCAGCAGTGAGGGTACAGGGACGCTATACGAGCAGTACTTC.

The rearrangement uses TRBV19 and TRBJ1-1; 7 nucleotides agree with TRBD1. Trimming cost V 8 bases and J 5 bases; bases outside gene matches: 8. There are 13 residues in the CDR3. Germline CDR1 is LNHDA and CDR2 is SQIVND (reference sequence). CDR3 sequence: CASGGQMGTEAFF. The CDR3 DNA reads TGTGCCAGTGGGGGACAGATGGGAACTGAAGCTTTCTTT.

The V call is TRBV27, the J call TRBJ1-1; TRBD1 matches at 8 bases. After removal of 8 bases from V and 10 bases from J, the junction contained 9 bases not matched to a gene. CDR1 is MNHEY, CDR2 SMNVEV, per germline (reference sequence). The CDR3 runs 12 residues. Written as DNA, the CDR3 is TGTGCCAGCGGAGGGACAGGCCGTGGAGCTTTCTTT. It encodes CASGGTGRGAFF.